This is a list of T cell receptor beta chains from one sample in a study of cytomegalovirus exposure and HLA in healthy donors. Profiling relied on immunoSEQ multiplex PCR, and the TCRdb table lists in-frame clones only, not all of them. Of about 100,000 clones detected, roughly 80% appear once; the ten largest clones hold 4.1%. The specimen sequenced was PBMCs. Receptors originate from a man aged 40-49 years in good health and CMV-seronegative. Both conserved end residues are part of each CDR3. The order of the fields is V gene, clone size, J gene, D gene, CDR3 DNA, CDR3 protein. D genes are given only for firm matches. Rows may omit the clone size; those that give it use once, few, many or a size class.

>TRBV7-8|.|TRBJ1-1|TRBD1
TGTGCCAGCAGCTTCAGGGGGCGGAGCACTGAAGCTTTCTTT
CASSFRGRSTEAFF
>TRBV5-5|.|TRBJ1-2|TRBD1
TGTGCCAGCAGCTTGGCCTCCGGGACAGGGGGAGGCTACACCTTC
CASSLASGTGGGYTF
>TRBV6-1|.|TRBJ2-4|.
TGTGCCAGCAGTGAAGGAGGTTACCTAGCCAAAAACATTCAGTACTTC
CASSEGGYLAKNIQYF
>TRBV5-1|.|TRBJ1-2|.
TGCGCCAGCAGCCCGGAGGGGGGGCTAGGCTATGGCTACACCTTC
CASSPEGGLGYGYTF
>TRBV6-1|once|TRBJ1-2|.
TGTGCCAGCATCGAAAGCCCCGACACCCGCTATGGCTACACCTTC
CASIESPDTRYGYTF
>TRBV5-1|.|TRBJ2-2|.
TGCGCCAGCAGCAGCCAAAACACCGGGGAGCTGTTTTTT
CASSSQNTGELFF
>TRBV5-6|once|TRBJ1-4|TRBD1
TGTGCCAGCAGCCCGGGACAGGGAAATGAAAAACTGTTTTTT
CASSPGQGNEKLFF
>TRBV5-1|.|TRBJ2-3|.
TGCGCCAGCAGCTCGAATACAGGAACCCCGGGAGATACGCAGTATTTT
CASSSNTGTPGDTQYF
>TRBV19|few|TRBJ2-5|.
TGTGCCAGTAACATCGGGGGACAAGAGACCCAGTACTTC
CASNIGGQETQYF
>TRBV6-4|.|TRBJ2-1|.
TGTGCCAGCAGTGAAACCGGGCTCGGAGGTCGGTTCTTC
CASSETGLGGRFF
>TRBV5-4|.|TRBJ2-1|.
TGTGCCAGCAGCTTGCCGGGGGGCACCTACAATGAGCAGTTCTTC
CASSLPGGTYNEQFF
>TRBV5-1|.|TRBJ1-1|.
TGCGCCAGCAGCATCCACAGGGCCACTGAAGCTTTCTTT
CASSIHRATEAFF
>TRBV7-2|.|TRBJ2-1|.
TGTGCCAGCAGCTTTGGGGGGGGGCAGGAACAGTTCTTC
CASSFGGGQEQFF
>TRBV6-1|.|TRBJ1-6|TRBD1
TGTGCCAGCAGTGAAGCGGACAGGGGGCGGAATAATTCACCCCTCCACTTT
CASSEADRGRNNSPLHF
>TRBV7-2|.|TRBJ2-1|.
TGTGCCAGCAGCTTGAGGATCGGGGGACCTTCCTACAATGAGCAGTTCTTC
CASSLRIGGPSYNEQFF
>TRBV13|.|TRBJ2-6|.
TGTGCCAGCACGGGGGTGAACTCTGGGGCCAACGTCCTGACTTTC
CASTGVNSGANVLTF
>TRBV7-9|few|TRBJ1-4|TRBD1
TGTGCCAGCAGCTTAGCCCTGGACAGGAGAAATGAAAAACTGTTTTTT
CASSLALDRRNEKLFF
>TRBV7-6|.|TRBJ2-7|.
TGTGCCAGCAGCTTAGGGGGCGACGAGCAGTACTTC
CASSLGGDEQYF
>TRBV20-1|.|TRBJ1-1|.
TGCAGTGCTGAGATAAACACTGAAGCTTTCTTT
CSAEINTEAFF
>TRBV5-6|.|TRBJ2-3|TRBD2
TGTGCCAGCACACCCGACGCGGGGGAGGGTACGCAGTATTTT
CASTPDAGEGTQYF
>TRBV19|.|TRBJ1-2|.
TGTGCCAGTAGTATAGGTCGGATGGAGGGCTACACCTTC
CASSIGRMEGYTF
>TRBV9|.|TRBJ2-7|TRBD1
TGTGCCAGCAGCCCCCGGACAGGGACCTACGAGCAGTACTTC
CASSPRTGTYEQYF
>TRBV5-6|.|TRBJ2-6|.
TGTGCCAGCAGCTTGTGGGCGAGAGACTCTGGGGCCAACGTCCTGACTTTC
CASSLWARDSGANVLTF
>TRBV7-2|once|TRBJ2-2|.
TGTGCCAGCAGCCCCGAGCCAGGGAGGACCGGGGAGCTGTTTTTT
CASSPEPGRTGELFF
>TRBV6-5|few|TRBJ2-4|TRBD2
TGTGCCAGCAGTTACTCAAGCGGGGGGGCCATTCAGTACTTC
CASSYSSGGAIQYF
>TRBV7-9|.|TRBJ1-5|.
TGTTCCAGCAGCACTCCTGATGAGCCCCAGCATTTT
CSSSTPDEPQHF